These 9 T cell receptor beta chains were all obtained from the same sample, sequenced in a study of regulatory and conventional T cells in RAG deficiency. The table came from immunoSEQ multiplex PCR; TCRdb's copy has only in-frame clones and leaves some out. This sample has around 37,000 clones, with approximately 89% found just once. These data also formed part of another study, on regulatory T cells. That report adds: Amplification used 52 TRBV primers and 13 TRBJ primers.

The sequenced sample was CD8+ T cells sorted from blood. The receptors derive from a human donor in good health.

The chain employs TRBV7-6 and TRBJ2-1, with 9 positions matching TRBD1. The CDR3 is 13 amino acids. Trimming at V came to 5 bases and at J to 7 bases, leaving 3 bases not matched to a gene. Germline V lookup: CDR1 SGHVS, CDR2 FNYEAQ. The CDR3 sequence: CASSPTGGNEQFF. The CDR3 DNA reads TGTGCCAGCAGCCCGACAGGGGGGAATGAGCAGTTCTTC.

The chain joins TRBV30 to TRBJ1-2; 7 positions match TRBD1. Trimming at V came to 8 bases and at J to 0 bases, leaving 3 bases not matched to a gene. Per the germline V gene, CDR1 is GTSNPN and CDR2 is SVGIG (reference sequence). The CDR3 contains 12 residues. Here the CDR3 reads CARGQTNYGYTF. The CDR3 DNA reads TGTGCCCGGGGACAGACTAACTATGGCTACACCTTC.

V and J are TRBV5-1 and TRBJ2-5, with TRBD1 as a possible D gene (6 bases). There are 14 residues in the CDR3. The germline V gene encodes CDR1 SGHRS and CDR2 YFSETQ. The V end lost 4 bases, the J end lost 2 bases, and 12 bases lay between the germline ends. CDR3 in DNA: TGCGCCAGCAGCCGTGGACAGCAACAAGAGACCCAGTACTTC. Translation gives CASSRGQQQETQYF.

The chain joins TRBV2 to TRBJ2-3; tentatively, D is TRBD2 (5 bases). The germline V gene has CDR1 SNHLY and CDR2 FYNNEI. This CDR3 is 15 amino acids long. With 4 bases removed from V and 3 bases from J, the gap between germline ends came to 14 bases. Here the CDR3 reads CASSVGAVGTDTQYF. The DNA of the CDR3 is TGTGCCAGCAGTGTAGGAGCGGTAGGAACAGATACGCAGTATTTT.

This chain connects TRBV5-1 to TRBJ2-3; possible D gene TRBD1, 5 bases. The CDR3 totals 17 residues. Germline CDR1 SGHRS, CDR2 YFSETQ. The ends were cut back, 3 bases at V and 0 bases at J, with 17 bases in the middle. The CDR3 DNA reads as TGCGCCAGCAGCTCCAGGGTCCGCGAGACTAGCACAGATACGCAGTATTTT. This codes for CASSSRVRETSTDTQYF.

This rearrangement joins TRBV2 to TRBJ1-5; possibly TRBD1 for D (5 bases). V was shortened by 1 base and J by 2 bases, with 9 bases between the two germline ends. The CDR3 has 15 amino acids. Per the germline V gene, CDR1 is SNHLY and CDR2 is FYNNEI. DNA for the CDR3: TGTGCCAGCAGTGAAGTTTTGGGGGGCAATCAGCCCCAGCATTTT. Amino acid sequence: CASSEVLGGNQPQHF.

V and J are TRBV29-1 and TRBJ2-5; 7 positions match TRBD2. CDR1 SQVTM and CDR2 ANQGSEA come from the germline V gene. Trimming took 4 bases from V and 3 from J; bases not matched to a gene: 5. This CDR3 has 13 residues. CDR3: CSVVRSGEETQYF. In DNA, the CDR3 is TGCAGCGTTGTACGCAGCGGGGAAGAGACCCAGTACTTC.

The V call is TRBV10-3, the J call TRBJ2-7, with a tentative D call TRBD1 (5 bases). Germline CDR1 ENHRY, CDR2 SYGVKD. This CDR3 contains 12 residues. The V end lost 3 bases, the J end lost 5 bases, and 8 bases lay between the germline ends. The CDR3 DNA sequence: TGTGCCATCAGTGATGGGGCCCACGAGCAGTACTTC. Protein: CAISDGAHEQYF.

The J gene is TRBJ1-4, the V gene TRBV4-1, with unresolved D. The CDR3 length is 13 residues. V was cut by 8 bases and J by 8 bases, with 15 bases left in between. In germline, CDR1 is MGHRA, CDR2 YSYEKL. CDR3 nucleotides: TGCGCCAGCCGGCCTCAAATCGAGGAAAAACTGTTTTTT. The encoded protein is CASRPQIEEKLFF.